This entry concerns a single T cell receptor (beta chain). Antigen: not known. At one of its ends the junction is not consistent with the germline gene, which may arise from a read error. The data were taken from a study of blood T cells in healthy people across ages. Germline-derived CDR1 and CDR2 are SGHAT and FQNNGV. The CDR3 length is 12 residues. General study points: A greater number of naive CD4+ cells and higher diversity distinguished long-lived donors from aged donors.

The use of a sample-barcoded 5' primer and a J-beta primer mix characterized a second PCR of about 6 to 11 cycles. MiXCR was run by TCRdb on the 5' RACE reads, yielding one entry per CDR3 protein. The sample contains 1.5 million to 2 million distinct CDR3 sequences, about two fifths of which appear only once. This sequence was found in a human donor in good health. The chain recombines TRBV11-2 with TRBJ2-7; no firm D call. Material for sequencing was blood. The CDR3, as DNA: TGTGCCGGCAGCCTGACCCGCGTGGAGCAGTACTTC. Protein: CAGSLTRVEQYF. Supplemented by reference TRBV11-2 and TRBJ2-7, the full variable domain reads EAGVAQSPRYKIIEKRQSVAFWCNPISGHATLYWYQQILGQGPKLLIQFQNNGVVDDSQLPKDRFSAERLKGVDSTLKIQPAKLEDSAVYLCAGSLTRVEQYFGPGTRLTVT.